This TCR beta chain stems from a study of shared clonotypes between healthy human individuals. Study-wide findings and caveats: Genetic and exposure-history diversity was limited by the small donor number.

Around 300 ng DNA, tens of thousands of T cell genomes, went into unsorted PBMC replicate PCRs. How the authors handled the data: Junction-only sequences without quality scores were provided by ImmunoSEQ, so filtering was different. The protocol was immunoSEQ multiplex PCR, while the TCRdb copy is restricted to in-frame clones and leaves out a portion. The V and J calls and clone size were taken over from that table, and D and trimming were inferred from the DNA. The repertoire holds about 560,000 clones, around three quarters seen once, with around 12% in the top ten. A remark on this clone: As yet, its antigen is unknown.

J lost 8 bases, V lost 7 bases, and 4 bases had no gene match. The germline V gene encodes CDR1 GTSNPN and CDR2 SVGIG (reference sequence). The CDR3 runs 11 residues. The source is a middle-aged woman in good health. Some clones in this sample may be carry-over from other donors' samples. The genes are TRBV30 and TRBJ1-2; 10 bases fit TRBD1. What was sequenced was PBMCs. The CDR3 DNA reads as TGTGCCTACGGACAGGGGGAAGGCTACACCTTC. It yields the protein CAYGQGEGYTF.